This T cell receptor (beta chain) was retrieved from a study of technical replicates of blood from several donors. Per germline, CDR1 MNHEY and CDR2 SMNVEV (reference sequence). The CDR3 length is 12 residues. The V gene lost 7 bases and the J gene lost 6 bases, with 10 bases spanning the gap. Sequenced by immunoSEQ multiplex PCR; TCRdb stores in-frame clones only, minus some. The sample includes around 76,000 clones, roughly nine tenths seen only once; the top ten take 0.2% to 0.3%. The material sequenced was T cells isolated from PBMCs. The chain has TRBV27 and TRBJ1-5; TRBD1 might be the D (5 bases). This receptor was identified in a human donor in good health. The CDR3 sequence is CASTSGGQPQHF. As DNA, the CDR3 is TGTGCCAGCACGTCCGGGGGTCAGCCCCAGCATTTT.